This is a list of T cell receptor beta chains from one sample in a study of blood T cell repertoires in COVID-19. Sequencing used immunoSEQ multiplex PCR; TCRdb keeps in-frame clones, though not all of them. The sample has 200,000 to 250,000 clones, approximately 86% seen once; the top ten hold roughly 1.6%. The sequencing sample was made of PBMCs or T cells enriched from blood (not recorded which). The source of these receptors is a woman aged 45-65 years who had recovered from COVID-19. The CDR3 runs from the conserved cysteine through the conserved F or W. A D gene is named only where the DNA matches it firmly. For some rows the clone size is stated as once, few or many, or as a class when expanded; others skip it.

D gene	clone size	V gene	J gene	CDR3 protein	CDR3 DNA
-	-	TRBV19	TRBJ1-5	CASSMGQGRSNQPQHF	TGTGCCAGTAGTATGGGGCAGGGCCGCAGCAATCAGCCCCAGCATTTT
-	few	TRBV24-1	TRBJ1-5	CASLTPEGGKYQPQHF	TGTGCCTCCTTAACCCCGGAAGGCGGGAAGTATCAGCCCCAGCATTTT
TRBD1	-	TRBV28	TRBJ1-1	CASPPGQGRGDTEAFF	TGTGCCAGTCCACCGGGACAGGGCAGAGGGGACACTGAAGCTTTCTTT
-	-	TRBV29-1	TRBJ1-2	CSVPSTGYGYTF	TGCAGCGTTCCCTCAACGGGGTATGGCTACACCTTC
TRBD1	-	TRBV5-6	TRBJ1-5	CASSSRGSQQPQHF	TGTGCCAGCAGCAGCAGGGGGTCGCAGCAGCCCCAGCATTTT
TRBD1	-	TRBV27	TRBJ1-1	CASSPSTGPQSEAFF	TGTGCCAGCAGTCCATCGACAGGGCCCCAAAGTGAAGCTTTCTTT
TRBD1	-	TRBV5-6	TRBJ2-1	CASSLPGQGNEQFF	TGTGCCAGCAGCTTACCGGGACAGGGGAATGAGCAGTTCTTC
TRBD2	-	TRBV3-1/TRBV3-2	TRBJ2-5	CASSQGTSGRAAQYF	TGTGCCAGCAGCCAGGGGACTAGCGGGAGGGCAGCCCAGTACTTC
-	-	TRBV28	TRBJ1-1	CASNPLQGYTEAFF	TGTGCCAGCAACCCCTTACAGGGCTACACTGAAGCTTTCTTT
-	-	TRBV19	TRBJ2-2	CASSGPRAGEFANTGELFF	TGTGCCAGTAGCGGCCCAAGGGCAGGGGAGTTCGCGAACACCGGGGAGCTGTTTTTT
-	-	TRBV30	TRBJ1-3	CAWGTFGNTIYF	TGTGCCTGGGGGACTTTCGGAAACACCATATATTTT
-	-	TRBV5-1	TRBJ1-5	CASSLEGDSNQPQHF	TGCGCCAGCAGCTTGGAGGGAGATAGCAATCAGCCCCAGCATTTT
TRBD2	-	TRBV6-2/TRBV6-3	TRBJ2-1	CASSASGVRSYNEQFF	TGTGCCAGCAGTGCTAGCGGGGTTCGCTCCTACAATGAGCAGTTCTTC
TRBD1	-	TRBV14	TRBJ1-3	CASSQAGGSGNTIYF	TGTGCCAGCAGCCAAGCAGGGGGCTCTGGAAACACCATATATTTT
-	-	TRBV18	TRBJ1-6	CASSPEIPPLHF	TGTGCCAGCTCCCCGGAGATTCCACCCCTCCACTTT
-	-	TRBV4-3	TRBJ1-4	CASSQDGARNEKLFF	TGCGCCAGCAGCCAAGATGGGGCAAGAAATGAAAAACTGTTTTTT
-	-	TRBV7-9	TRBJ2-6	CASSTGSSGANVLTF	TGTGCCAGCAGCACTGGTTCTTCTGGGGCCAACGTCCTGACTTTC
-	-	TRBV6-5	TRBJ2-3	CASSYAGSRTDTQYF	TGTGCCAGCAGTTACGCGGGATCACGAACAGATACGCAGTATTTT
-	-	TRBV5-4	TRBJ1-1	CASSHWGDWDTEAFF	TGTGCCAGCAGCCACTGGGGGGATTGGGACACTGAAGCTTTCTTT
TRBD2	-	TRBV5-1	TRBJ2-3	CASSSTSANTDTQYF	TGCGCCAGCAGCTCGACTAGCGCCAACACAGATACGCAGTATTTT
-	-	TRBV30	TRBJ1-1	CAWNSDPGTEAFF	TGTGCCTGGAATTCCGACCCAGGCACTGAAGCTTTCTTT
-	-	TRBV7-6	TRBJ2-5	CASSRLYRDRSFWGTQYF	TGTGCCAGCAGCCGCTTGTACAGGGACCGATCCTTTTGGGGGACCCAGTACTTC
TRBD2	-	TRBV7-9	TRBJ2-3	CASSLGTSGRGDTQYF	TGTGCCAGCAGCTTAGGGACTAGCGGGAGAGGAGATACGCAGTATTTT
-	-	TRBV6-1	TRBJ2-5	CASSDGHEQETQYF	TGTGCCAGCAGTGACGGACACGAACAAGAGACCCAGTACTTC
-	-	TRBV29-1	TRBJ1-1	CSVSQENTEAFF	TGCAGCGTCTCACAGGAGAACACTGAAGCTTTCTTT
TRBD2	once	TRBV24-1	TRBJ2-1	CATSEKREPFDEQFF	TGTGCCACCAGTGAAAAGCGGGAGCCTTTCGATGAGCAGTTCTTC
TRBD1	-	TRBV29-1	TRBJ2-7	CSVGTGVSSYEQYF	TGCAGCGTTGGGACAGGCGTAAGCTCCTACGAGCAGTACTTC
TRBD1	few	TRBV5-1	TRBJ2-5	CASSHGTGGGRGETQYF	TGCGCCAGCAGCCACGGGACAGGGGGCGGGCGAGGAGAGACCCAGTACTTC
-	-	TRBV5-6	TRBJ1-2	CASSLVRKSDGYYGYTF	TGTGCCAGCAGCTTGGTTCGGAAGAGCGATGGGTACTATGGCTACACCTTC
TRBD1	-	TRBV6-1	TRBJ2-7	CASSEPPKTGGTGTYEQYF	TGTGCCAGCAGTGAGCCGCCGAAAACAGGGGGAACAGGAACCTACGAGCAGTACTTC
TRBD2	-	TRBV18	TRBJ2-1	CASSPGVAGDNEQFF	TGTGCCAGCTCACCAGGGGTAGCGGGGGACAATGAGCAGTTCTTC
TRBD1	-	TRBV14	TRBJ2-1	CASSQDRGSWQFF	TGTGCCAGCAGCCAAGACAGGGGGAGCTGGCAGTTCTTC
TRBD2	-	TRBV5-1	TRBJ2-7	CASKSLAGEIAQYF	TGCGCCAGCAAGTCCCTAGCGGGAGAGATCGCGCAGTACTTC
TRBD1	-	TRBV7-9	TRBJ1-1	CASSSRTGGLGEAFF	TGTGCCAGCAGCTCACGAACAGGGGGTCTTGGTGAAGCTTTCTTT
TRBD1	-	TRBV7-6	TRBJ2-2	CASSLRSGTGFGELFF	TGTGCCAGCAGCCTCCGATCCGGGACAGGGTTCGGGGAGCTGTTTTTT
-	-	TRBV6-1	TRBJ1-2	CASSEVEVAYGYTF	TGTGCCAGCAGTGAAGTGGAGGTCGCCTATGGCTACACCTTC
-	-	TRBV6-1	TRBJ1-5	CASSEALQGHQPQHF	TGTGCCAGCAGTGAAGCGCTGCAGGGTCATCAGCCCCAGCATTTT
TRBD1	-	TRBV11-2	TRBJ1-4	CASSLRQGRNEKLFF	TGTGCCAGCAGCTTACGACAGGGGCGAAACGAAAAACTGTTTTTT
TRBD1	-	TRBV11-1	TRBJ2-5	CASSLSQGEQETQYF	TGTGCCAGCAGCTTATCACAGGGGGAACAAGAGACCCAGTACTTC
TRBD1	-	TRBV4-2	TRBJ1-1	CASSQVRTGAEAFF	TGTGCCAGCAGCCAAGTTCGGACAGGGGCTGAAGCTTTCTTT
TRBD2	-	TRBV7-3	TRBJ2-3	CASSSAGGPTDTQYF	TGTGCCAGCAGCTCAGCGGGAGGGCCGACGGATACGCAGTATTTT
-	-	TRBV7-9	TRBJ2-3	CASGLPPSDTQYF	TGTGCCAGCGGCCTTCCCCCTTCAGATACGCAGTATTTT
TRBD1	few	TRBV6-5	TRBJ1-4	CASSRGTGNEKLFF	TGTGCCAGCAGTCGGGGGACAGGGAATGAAAAACTGTTTTTT
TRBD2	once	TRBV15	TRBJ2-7	CATSGKAGTSYEQYF	TGTGCCACCAGCGGGAAAGCGGGAACCTCCTACGAGCAGTACTTC
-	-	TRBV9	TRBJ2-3	CASSALSGTDTQYF	TGTGCCAGCAGCGCCCTGTCAGGGACAGATACGCAGTATTTT
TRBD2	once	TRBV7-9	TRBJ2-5	CASSRFPGGVETQYF	TGTGCCAGCAGCAGATTTCCGGGAGGTGTTGAGACCCAGTACTTC
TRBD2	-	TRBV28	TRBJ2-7	CASTTPKAGPLDEQYF	TGTGCCAGCACGACCCCAAAAGCGGGACCTCTTGACGAGCAGTACTTC
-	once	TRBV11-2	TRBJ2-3	CASSLMGEKDTQYF	TGTGCCAGCAGCTTAATGGGAGAGAAGGATACGCAGTATTTT
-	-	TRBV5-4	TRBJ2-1	CASSQKDLPYNEQLF	TGTGCCAGCAGTCAGAAGGACTTACCTTACAATGAGCAGCTCTTC
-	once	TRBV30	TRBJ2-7	CAWSVGAGGNDEQYF	TGTGCCTGGAGTGTAGGGGCAGGGGGGAATGACGAGCAGTACTTC
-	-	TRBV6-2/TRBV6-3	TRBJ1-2	CASSMDSNYGYTF	TGTGCCAGCAGCATGGACAGTAACTATGGCTACACCTTC
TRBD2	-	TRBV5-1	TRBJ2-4	CASSSGGSGNIQYF	TGCGCCAGCAGCTCCGGGGGGTCTGGAAACATTCAGTACTTC
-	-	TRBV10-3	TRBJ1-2	CAINPGAGYGYTF	TGTGCCATAAATCCAGGGGCAGGGTATGGCTACACCTTC
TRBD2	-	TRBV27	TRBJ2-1	CASSLRGGFEQFF	TGTGCCAGCAGTTTACGCGGGGGGTTTGAGCAGTTCTTC
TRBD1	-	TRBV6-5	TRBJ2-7	CASSYMRQGRPREQYF	TGTGCCAGCAGTTACATGAGACAGGGGCGGCCTCGGGAGCAGTACTTC
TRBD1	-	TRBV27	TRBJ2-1	CASTAGTGGNNEQFF	TGTGCCAGCACCGCCGGGACAGGGGGTAACAATGAGCAGTTCTTC
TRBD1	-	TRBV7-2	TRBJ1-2	CAIRGQGDGYTF	TGTGCCATCCGCGGACAGGGCGATGGCTACACCTTC
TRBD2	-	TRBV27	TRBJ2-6	CASSLRGGRAPEFPGANVLTF	TGTGCCAGCAGTTTACGGGGAGGGCGAGCCCCAGAGTTCCCTGGGGCCAACGTCCTGACTTTC
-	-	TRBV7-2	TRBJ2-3	CASSLVRGTDTQYF	TGTGCCAGCAGCTTAGTTAGGGGGACAGATACGCAGTATTTT
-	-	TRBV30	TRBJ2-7	CAWSTGEYEQYF	TGTGCCTGGAGTACGGGAGAGTACGAGCAGTACTTC